This T cell receptor (beta chain) derives from a study of prognosis after radiotherapy for stage I lung cancer. Findings of the study overall: A drop in unique TCR clone counts was seen after stereotactic body radiation therapy, median around 9,500 versus 6,500.

Two sampling time points were used, and 6 to 6.5 milliliters of peripheral blood were drawn at each. Note on this clonotype: Its antigen is still unknown.

The genomic DNA TCR beta CDR3 region underwent two rounds of multiplex PCR. Amplification in first-round PCR relied on primers specific to each TRBV and TRBJ gene. The authors ran second-round PCR with universal primers. One entry per CDR3 protein results from TCRdb running MiXCR on the multiplex PCR reads. This table holds 25,000 to 35,000 distinct CDR3 sequences, around 48% found once. The clonotype originates from a donor over 45 with non-small cell lung cancer. Source: PBMCs, taken before or after stereotactic body radiation therapy (not recorded which).

CDR3 DNA: TGTGCCAGCACCCAAGACGGGGCAGTGTGGAATACCGGGGAGCTGTTTTTT. Its translation: CASTQDGAVWNTGELFF. The J gene is TRBJ2-2, the V gene TRBV7-2, with D perhaps being TRBD1 or TRBD2 (5 bases each). Trimming pared 7 bases from V and 5 bases from J, leaving 23 bases between. Germline V gene lookup returns CDR1 SGHTA and CDR2 FQGNSA. This CDR3 region has 17 residues.